These 12 T cell receptor beta chains were all obtained from the same sample, sequenced in a study of CXCR3-negative and CXCR3-positive naive CD8 T cells. Study-wide points: Against CXCR3-negative naive cells, CXCR3-positive naive cells showed more hydrophobic TRB CDR3s.

For these TCRs, the target antigens are not known. The method, 5' RACE with UMI labels, was used to prepare the TRB cDNA libraries. TCRdb re-called the 5' RACE reads and shows each CDR3 protein once, DNA omitted. The repertoire table contains around 130,000 distinct CDR3 sequences. Sequenced material: naive CXCR3+ CD8+ T cells from blood. The subset: CD45RO-CCR7+CD27+CD95- naive CD8+ T cells expressing CXCR3 (TNR3+). The receptors stem from a human donor in good health. Some clones in this sample may be carry-over from other donors' samples.

The V gene is TRBV30, the J gene TRBJ1-6; TCRdb's D call of TRBD1 is untestable without DNA. Germline V gene data show CDR1 as GTSNPN and CDR2 as SVGIG (reference sequence). CDR3 length: 15 amino acids. This CDR3 is CAWSVLGTGNSPLHF.

The rearrangement joins TRBV30 to TRBJ2-1; TCRdb's assignment of TRBD2 cannot be checked, as there is no DNA. CDR1 is GTSNPN and CDR2 is SVGIG in the germline V gene (reference sequence). The CDR3 is 17 residues long. CDR3: CALQTPETPDPYNEQFF. The full variable domain, its missing parts supplied by reference TRBV30 and TRBJ2-1, is SQTIHQWPATLVQPVGSPLSLECTVEGTSNPNLYWYRQAAGRGLQLLFYSVGIGQISSEVPQNLSASRPQDRQFILSSKKLLLSDSGFYLCALQTPETPDPYNEQFFGPGTRLTVL.

Here the CDR3 reads CASKSGFYEQYF. V usage is TRBV2 and J usage is TRBJ2-7; checking the TCRdb D call of TRBD2 is not possible without DNA. The CDR3 is 12 amino acids. The germline gives CDR1 SNHLY, CDR2 FYNNEI.

V and J are TRBV27 and TRBJ2-5; there is no DNA to check the TCRdb D call of TRBD1. CDR3 length equals 15 residues. The germline gives CDR1 MNHEY, CDR2 SMNVEV (reference sequence). CDR3 sequence: CASSLRQGYGETQYF.

The rearrangement joins TRBV20-1 to TRBJ1-4; with no DNA, the TCRdb D assignment of TRBD1 cannot be verified. This CDR3 has 15 amino acids. Per germline, CDR1 DFQATT and CDR2 SNEGSKA (reference sequence). The chain's CDR3 is CSASGQLLRGEKLFF.

The genes are TRBV7-8 and TRBJ1-1; lacking DNA, the TRBD1 call made by TCRdb goes unchecked. The length of the CDR3 is 15 residues. Germline CDR1 reads SGHVS; CDR2 reads FQNEAQ. This CDR3 is CASSFLPLRDTEAFF. Based on the CDR3 plus reference TRBV7-8 and TRBJ1-1, the full variable domain is GAGVSQSPRYKVAKRGQDVALRCDPISGHVSLFWYQQALGQGPEFLTYFQNEAQLDKSGLPSDRFFAERPEGSVSTLKIQRTQQEDSAVYLCASSFLPLRDTEAFFGQGTRLTVV.

The V gene is TRBV13, the J gene TRBJ1-1; as DNA is missing, the TRBD1 call by TCRdb cannot be tested. CDR1 and CDR2 from the germline V gene are PRHDT and FYEKMQ (reference sequence). The CDR3 length is 13 residues. CDR3 protein: CASGGQENTEAFF. Full variable domain (rest looked up from reference TRBV13 and TRBJ1-1): AAGVIQSPRHLIKEKRETATLKCYPIPRHDTVYWYQQGPGQDPQFLISFYEKMQSDKGSIPDRFSAQQFSDYHSELNMSSLELGDSALYFCASGGQENTEAFFGQGTRLTVV.

The CDR3 loop reads CASSQEEGEGNQPQHF. The chain uses TRBV4-3 and TRBJ1-5; checking the TCRdb D call of TRBD1 is not possible without DNA. Germline V gene sequence: CDR1 LGHNA, CDR2 YSLEER. The CDR3 loop spans 16 amino acids.

The chain links TRBV29-1 to TRBJ2-1. Germline V gene data show CDR1 as SQVTM and CDR2 as ANQGSEA. The CDR3 is made up of 15 amino acids. The CDR3 reads CSVDGWGSSYNEQFF.

CDR3 sequence reads: CASSSLDRGYNTEAFF. V usage is TRBV5-1 and J usage is TRBJ1-1; TCRdb names TRBD1, which stays unverified in the absence of DNA. Germline V gene sequence: CDR1 SGHRS, CDR2 YFSETQ. CDR3 size: 16 residues.

This chain uses TRBV5-1 with TRBJ2-1; TCRdb outputs TRBD1, but without DNA this stays unchecked. The CDR3 sequence is 13 residues long. Per germline, CDR1 SGHRS and CDR2 YFSETQ. CDR3 sequence reads: CASSLDRGAEQFF.

The gene calls are TRBV4-3 and TRBJ1-5; TCRdb's D call, TRBD1, is unchecked because there is no DNA. Germline values: CDR1 LGHNA, CDR2 YSLEER. The CDR3 spans 14 residues. This chain's CDR3 is CASSQSSGNQPQHF.